This entry lists 14 T cell receptor beta chains sequenced from one sample in a study of T cell repertoires in cytomegalovirus infection. Each CDR3 protein gets one entry after TCRdb re-called the reads with MiXCR. The sample contains tens of thousands of distinct CDR3 sequences, around 40% of which appear only once. These receptors lack a known antigen. The sequences come from CD8+ T cells from cultured PBMCs, collected from culture after CMV antigen stimulation. These receptors originate from a human donor in good health (CMV status not recorded). Some clones in this sample may be carry-over from other donors' samples.

Regarding this clonotype: The junction departs from the called germline gene at one end, perhaps through a read error. V gene TRBV7-6 combines with J gene TRBJ2-1, with 10 bases lining up with TRBD1. The germline gives CDR1 SGHVS, CDR2 FNYEAQ. This CDR3 is built from 14 residues. CDR3 DNA sequence: TGTGCCAGCAGCTTTATGACCGGGACAGGGGAGCGGTTCTTC. Amino acid sequence: CASSFMTGTGERFF.

This clonotype has a count of ten or more. The chain uses TRBV7-6 and TRBJ2-1, with 10 bases identical to TRBD1. Germline V gene lookup returns CDR1 SGHVS and CDR2 FNYEAQ. This CDR3 contains 17 residues. V trimming: 2 bases; J trimming: 4 bases; junction bases outside the gene matches: 8. The DNA for the CDR3 is TGTGCCAGCAGCTTATCTCCGGGACAGGGGCCATACAATGAGCAGTTCTTC. This sequence encodes CASSLSPGQGPYNEQFF.

This clonotype has only a few counts. The CDR3 loop reads CASSFSGGELFF. The CDR3 DNA sequence: TGTGCCAGCAGTTTTAGCGGCGGGGAGCTGTTTTTT. This chain links TRBV12-3 or TRBV12-4 with TRBJ2-2, with D tentatively TRBD2 (6 bases). This CDR3 has 12 residues. The germline V and J ends were trimmed by 3 bases and 7 bases, with 6 bases remaining between them.

This clonotype was found a few times. J is TRBJ1-1 and V is TRBV7-9; 9 nucleotides line up with TRBD1. Germline CDR1 reads SEHNR; CDR2 reads FQNEAQ (reference sequence). The V gene end was trimmed by 5 bases and the J gene end by 4 bases; junction bases not matched to a gene: 5. The CDR3 loop spans 14 amino acids. The CDR3 DNA sequence: TGTGCCAGCAGCCCTGACAGGGGGGGCACTGAAGCTTTCTTT. Translated, it gives CASSPDRGGTEAFF.

V gene TRBV7-9 combines with J gene TRBJ2-3; D gene uncertain. Germline-derived CDR1 and CDR2 are SEHNR and FQNEAQ (reference sequence). The V end lost 5 bases, the J end lost 1 base, and 10 bases lay between the germline ends. The CDR3 consists of 14 residues. For the CDR3, the DNA is TGTGCCAGCAGCCCCAGACTCCGCACAGATACGCAGTATTTT. This sequence encodes CASSPRLRTDTQYF.

V is TRBV11-1 and J is TRBJ2-7, with 9 positions matching TRBD1. J lost 3 bases, V lost 2 bases, and 2 bases had no gene match. Germline assignment: CDR1 SGHAT and CDR2 FQDESV (reference sequence). The CDR3 loop spans 14 amino acids. CDR3 bases: TGTGCCAGCAGCTTACTGGGACAGGGCTACGAGCAGTACTTC. Translated, it gives CASSLLGQGYEQYF.

This clonotype was found a few times. The chain joins TRBV11-1 to TRBJ2-7; D might be TRBD1 or TRBD2, each matching 6 bases. V lost 4 bases, J lost 4 bases, and 11 bases lay in between. Germline lookup yields CDR1 SGHAT and CDR2 FQDESV (reference sequence). This CDR3 has 13 amino acids. CDR3 sequence: CASSYGGRYEQYF. The CDR3 DNA follows: TGTGCCAGCAGCTACGGGGGCAGGTACGAGCAGTACTTC.

This clonotype was found many times. This sequence joins TRBV9 and TRBJ2-6, with 8 nucleotides matching TRBD1. J gave up 3 bases and V 3 bases, and 11 bases lay outside the gene matches. The length of the CDR3 is 18 residues. Germline V gives CDR1 SGDLS, CDR2 YYNGEE. In DNA, the CDR3 is TGTGCCAGCAGCGCCCGTCCCGGGACAGGTTTTGGGGCCAACGTCCTGACTTTC. The encoded protein is CASSARPGTGFGANVLTF.

The chain has TRBV7-9 and TRBJ2-1; 10 nucleotides align to TRBD1. CDR1 and CDR2 (germline): SEHNR, FQNEAQ (reference sequence). The junction had 7 bases not matched to a gene; V was cut back by 5 bases and J by 3 bases. The CDR3 length is 16 residues. For the CDR3, the DNA is TGTGCCAGCAGCCCATCGGACAGGGGGATCTACAATGAGCAGTTCTTC. It yields the protein CASSPSDRGIYNEQFF.

This clonotype was seen a handful of times. The V and J genes are TRBV7-6 and TRBJ1-4; D call uncertain. Germline CDR1 SGHVS, CDR2 FNYEAQ. V lost 0 bases to trimming and J lost 6 bases, with 14 bases between them. CDR3 length: 16 amino acids. The CDR3 protein is CASSLAPTLRHEKLFF. The DNA for the CDR3 is TGTGCCAGCAGCTTAGCCCCGACATTGCGGCATGAAAAACTGTTTTTT.

Points on this clonotype: Given a much more abundant clone one base away, this may be a read error. V is TRBV7-2 and J is TRBJ1-6; the D is unclear. The germline V and J ends were trimmed by 7 bases and 7 bases, with 17 bases remaining between them. This CDR3 has 15 residues. Germline V gene sequence: CDR1 SGHTA, CDR2 FQGNSA. The CDR3 here is CASNHNEEDNSPLHF. In DNA form, the CDR3 reads TGTGCCAGCAACCACAACGAGGAGGACAATTCACCCCTCCACTTT.

The chain employs TRBV29-1 and TRBJ1-2; TRBD1 matches at 8 bases. Losses at the gene ends were 6 bases for V and 4 bases for J; bases not matched to a gene: 16. Germline assignment: CDR1 SQVTM and CDR2 ANQGSEA. This CDR3 region has 16 residues. CDR3 protein: CSVALGQDDPVYGYTF. Here the CDR3 DNA reads TGCAGCGTGGCCCTGGGACAGGACGACCCCGTCTATGGCTACACCTTC.

V usage is TRBV6-1 and J usage is TRBJ2-7; the D gene could be TRBD1 or TRBD2 (6 bases each). The germline V and J ends were trimmed by 10 bases and 6 bases, with 25 bases remaining between them. The CDR3 consists of 15 residues. Per the germline V gene, CDR1 is MNHNS and CDR2 is SASEGT. CDR3 sequence reads: CATGGETGIGFEQYF. For the CDR3, the DNA is TGTGCCACCGGGGGCGAGACAGGTATAGGCTTCGAGCAGTACTTC.

This chain connects TRBV27 to TRBJ1-6; TRBD1 is a possible D gene (6 bases). The CDR3 runs 18 residues. Germline values: CDR1 MNHEY, CDR2 SMNVEV (reference sequence). Trimming shortened V by 5 bases and J by 0 bases, and 17 bases separated the two germline ends. The CDR3 DNA is TGTGCCAGCAGTCCCCGTAGAGGGGGGAGCTCCTATAATTCACCCCTCCACTTT. This sequence encodes CASSPRRGGSSYNSPLHF.